The rows below give T cell receptor beta chains drawn from one sample of a study of blood T cell repertoires in COVID-19. The assay was immunoSEQ multiplex PCR, and TCRdb's table has in-frame clones only and misses some. Of 150,000 to 190,000 clones listed, approximately 80% are singletons. What was sequenced was peripheral blood. The receptors originated from a woman between 45 and 65 years old with acute or convalescent COVID-19. CDR3s include the opening cysteine and the closing phenylalanine or tryptophan. Each record gives: clone size, J gene, V gene, D gene, CDR3 protein, CDR3 DNA. The D gene is left open where the match is weak. Not every row has a clone size; where given, it reads once, few, many or a size class.

>.|TRBJ1-2|TRBV7-6|.
CASSIGTRQSNYGYTF
TGTGCCAGCAGCATCGGGACACGGCAGTCTAACTATGGCTACACCTTC
>.|TRBJ1-2|TRBV14|.
CASSQFSGTTYGYTF
TGTGCCAGCAGCCAGTTCTCAGGGACTACGTATGGCTACACCTTC
>once|TRBJ2-2|TRBV29-1|TRBD2
CSVGDYGELFF
TGCAGCGTCGGGGACTACGGGGAGCTGTTTTTT
>.|TRBJ2-6|TRBV5-5|.
CASSLAWTGSGANVLTF
TGTGCCAGCAGCTTGGCCTGGACTGGTTCTGGGGCCAACGTCCTGACTTTC
>.|TRBJ1-4|TRBV6-2/TRBV6-3|.
CASSYSTRGKKLFF
TGTGCCAGCAGTTACTCGACGCGGGGGAAAAAACTGTTTTTT
>.|TRBJ1-1|TRBV12-3/TRBV12-4|.
CASSLSENTEAFF
TGTGCCAGCAGTTTATCAGAGAACACTGAAGCTTTCTTT
>.|TRBJ2-5|TRBV7-2|.
CASSLAPRRSETQYF
TGTGCCAGCAGCTTAGCGCCTAGGCGTTCGGAGACCCAGTACTTC
>.|TRBJ2-1|TRBV6-5|TRBD2
CASSYWGLAGDEQFF
TGTGCCAGCAGTTACTGGGGACTAGCGGGAGATGAGCAGTTCTTC
>.|TRBJ1-3|TRBV9|.
CASSAGRVAGNTIYF
TGTGCCAGCAGCGCGGGCAGGGTTGCTGGAAACACCATATATTTT
>.|TRBJ1-1|TRBV14|.
CASSRALNTEAFF
TGTGCCAGCAGCCGGGCTCTGAACACTGAAGCTTTCTTT
>.|TRBJ1-4|TRBV18|.
CASSPGLQATNEKLFF
TGTGCCAGCTCACCGGGACTCCAAGCAACTAATGAAAAACTGTTTTTT
>.|TRBJ1-4|TRBV19|.
CASSIDAGDRMFF
TGTGCCAGTAGTATAGACGCAGGGGATAGGATGTTTTTT
>.|TRBJ2-3|TRBV4-2|.
CASSQFSSSGTDTQYF
TGTGCCAGCAGCCAATTCTCCTCTAGCGGCACAGATACGCAGTATTTT
>.|TRBJ2-1|TRBV29-1|.
CSVALNYGGEQFF
TGCAGCGTTGCCCTCAATTATGGCGGTGAGCAGTTCTTC
>few|TRBJ1-3|TRBV7-2|TRBD1
CASSPRTGATNTIYF
TGTGCCAGCAGCCCACGGACAGGGGCTACGAACACCATATATTTT
>once|TRBJ2-1|TRBV2|.
CASRQGGTYNEQFF
TGTGCCAGCAGACAGGGGGGGACCTACAATGAGCAGTTCTTC
>once|TRBJ2-7|TRBV4-3|.
CASSQDLGRSGAYEQYF
TGCGCCAGCAGCCAAGACCTGGGGCGAAGTGGGGCCTACGAGCAGTACTTC
>.|TRBJ2-2|TRBV12-3/TRBV12-4|.
CASSPPGKLFF
TGTGCCAGCAGTCCTCCCGGGAAGCTGTTTTTT
>.|TRBJ1-4|TRBV19|.
CASQPPGSSFNEKLFF
TGTGCCAGCCAACCACCAGGCAGTTCCTTTAATGAAAAACTGTTTTTT
>once|TRBJ2-7|TRBV7-2|TRBD1
CASSSRQGASYEQYF
TGTGCCAGCAGCAGTCGACAGGGGGCGAGCTACGAGCAGTACTTC
>.|TRBJ2-1|TRBV4-3|.
CASSHTYSGGGNEQFF
TGCGCCAGCAGCCATACCTATAGCGGAGGTGGCAATGAGCAGTTCTTC
>.|TRBJ1-1|TRBV3-1/TRBV3-2|.
CASSPRGMNTEAFF
TGTGCCAGCAGCCCCAGAGGCATGAACACTGAAGCTTTCTTT
>.|TRBJ2-7|TRBV27|TRBD1
CASRKQGLSYEQYF
TGTGCCAGCAGGAAACAGGGGCTCTCCTACGAGCAGTACTTC
>.|TRBJ2-7|TRBV6-1|.
CASSEVWGLIDEQYF
TGTGCCAGCAGTGAAGTATGGGGACTTATCGACGAGCAGTACTTC
>few|TRBJ2-7|TRBV28|.
CASSPLRSYEQYF
TGTGCCAGCAGTCCCCTTCGGAGCTACGAGCAGTACTTC
>.|TRBJ2-1|TRBV5-1|TRBD2
CASSLSGGYNEQFF
TGCGCCAGCAGCTTGAGCGGGGGTTACAATGAGCAGTTCTTC
>.|TRBJ2-3|TRBV6-2/TRBV6-3|TRBD1
CASSYRRDSVTDTQYF
TGTGCCAGCAGTTACCGCCGGGACAGCGTCACAGATACGCAGTATTTT
>once|TRBJ2-1|TRBV11-2|.
CASSSPGGLASDEQFF
TGTGCCAGCAGCTCCCCAGGGGGGCTAGCGTCCGATGAGCAGTTCTTC
>once|TRBJ2-3|TRBV5-4|TRBD2
CASSLVGGGPVTDTQYF
TGTGCCAGCAGCTTGGTAGGCGGGGGGCCCGTCACAGATACGCAGTATTTT
>once|TRBJ1-2|TRBV5-4|.
CASSPEQNYGYTF
TGTGCCAGCAGCCCCGAACAGAACTATGGCTACACCTTC